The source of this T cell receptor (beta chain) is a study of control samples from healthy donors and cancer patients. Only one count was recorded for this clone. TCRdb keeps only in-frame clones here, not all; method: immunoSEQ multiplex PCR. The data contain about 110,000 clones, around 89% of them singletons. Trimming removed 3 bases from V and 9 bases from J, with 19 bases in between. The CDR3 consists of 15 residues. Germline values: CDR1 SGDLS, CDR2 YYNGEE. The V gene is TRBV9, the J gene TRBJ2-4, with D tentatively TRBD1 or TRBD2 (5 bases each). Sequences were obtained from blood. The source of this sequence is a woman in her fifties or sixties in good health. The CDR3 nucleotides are TGTGCCAGCAGCGGAGGGGCAGGGAAAGACAGCATTCAGTACTTC. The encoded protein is CASSGGAGKDSIQYF. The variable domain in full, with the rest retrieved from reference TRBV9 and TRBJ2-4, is DSGVTQTPKHLITATGQRVTLRCSPRSGDLSVYWYQQSLDQGLQFLIQYYNGEERAKGNILERFSAQQFPDLHSELNLSSLELGDSALYFCASSGGAGKDSIQYFGAGTRLSVL.